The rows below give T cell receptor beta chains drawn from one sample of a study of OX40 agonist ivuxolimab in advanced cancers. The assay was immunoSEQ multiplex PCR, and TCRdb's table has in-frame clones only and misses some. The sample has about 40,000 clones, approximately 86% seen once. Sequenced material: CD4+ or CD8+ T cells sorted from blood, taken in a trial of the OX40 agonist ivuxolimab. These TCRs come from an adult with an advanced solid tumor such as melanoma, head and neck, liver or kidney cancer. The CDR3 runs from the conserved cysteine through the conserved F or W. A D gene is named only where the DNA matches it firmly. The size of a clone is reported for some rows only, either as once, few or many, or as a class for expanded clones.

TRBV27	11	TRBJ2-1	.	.	TGTGCCAGCAGTTCGGGAGATGAGCAGTTCTTC	CASSSGDEQFF
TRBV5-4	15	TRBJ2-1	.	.	TGTGCCAGCAGCTTGGGACCGGACGAGGACAATGAGCAGTTCTTC	CASSLGPDEDNEQFF
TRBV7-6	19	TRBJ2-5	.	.	TGTGCCAGCAGCCCCCGAGCTGGCCAGGGAGTCCGGCCACCAGAGACCCAGTACTTC	CASSPRAGQGVRPPETQYF
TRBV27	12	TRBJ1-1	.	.	TGTGCCAGCCAACGTTCGACAGGTGAAGCTTTCTTT	CASQRSTGEAFF
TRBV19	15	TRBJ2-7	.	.	TGTGCCAGTAGTCCTTGGGGCCGAAGCTCCTACGAGCAGTACTTC	CASSPWGRSSYEQYF
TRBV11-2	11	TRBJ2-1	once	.	TGTGCCAGCAGTTTAGGAGGGGAGCAGTTCTTC	CASSLGGEQFF
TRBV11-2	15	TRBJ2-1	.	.	TGTGCCAGCAGCTGGAGGGGGAACCTCTACAATGAGCAGTTCTTC	CASSWRGNLYNEQFF
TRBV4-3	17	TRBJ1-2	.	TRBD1	TGCGCCAGCAGCCAAGCTCTGGGGACAGGGTGGAACTATGGCTACACCTTC	CASSQALGTGWNYGYTF
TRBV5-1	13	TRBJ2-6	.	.	TGCGCCAGCAGCGGGGGCCGGGCCAACGTCCTGACTTTC	CASSGGRANVLTF
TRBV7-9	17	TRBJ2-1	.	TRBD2	TGTGCCAGCAGCCCAGAGCTAGCGGTCAGCTCCTACAATGAGCAGTTCTTC	CASSPELAVSSYNEQFF
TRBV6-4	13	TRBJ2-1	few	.	TGTGCCAGCAGTGACATGGGTGGTGCTGAGCAGTTCTTC	CASSDMGGAEQFF
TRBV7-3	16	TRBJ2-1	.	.	TGTGCCAGCAGCTTAACGTCGGGGTCCGCCTACAATGAGCAGTTCTTC	CASSLTSGSAYNEQFF
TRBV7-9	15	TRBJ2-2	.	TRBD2	TGTGCCAGCCCTCTAGCGGGAGTAGTCACCGGGGAGCTGTTTTTT	CASPLAGVVTGELFF
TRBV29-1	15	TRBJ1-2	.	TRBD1	TGCAGCGTTGAAGAAGATAGCCAGGGGGCATATGGCTACACCTTC	CSVEEDSQGAYGYTF
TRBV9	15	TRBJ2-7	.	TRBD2	TGTGCCAGCAGCCGTACTAGCGGGAGCTTCAACGAGCAGTACTTC	CASSRTSGSFNEQYF
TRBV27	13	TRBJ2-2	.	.	TGTGCCAGCAGTTTATACGGCACCGGGGAGCTGTTTTTT	CASSLYGTGELFF
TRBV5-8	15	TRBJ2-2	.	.	TGTGCCAGCAGACTACTGTTCGCGAACACCGGGGAGCTGTTTTTT	CASRLLFANTGELFF
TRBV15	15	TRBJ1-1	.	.	TGTGCCACCAGCAGAGATCTGGGAGTGAGGACTGAAGCTTTCTTT	CATSRDLGVRTEAFF
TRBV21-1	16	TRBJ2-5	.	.	TGTGCCAGCAGCAATATTTCCGGGACAGGGAGAGAGACCCAGTACTTC	CASSNISGTGRETQYF
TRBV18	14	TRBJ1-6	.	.	TGTGCCAGCTCACCTCTACTGGAAAATTCACCCCTCCACTTT	CASSPLLENSPLHF
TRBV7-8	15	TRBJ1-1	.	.	TGTGCCAGCAGCTCGCTCGCCGGGGTCGGCACTGAAGCTTTCTTT	CASSSLAGVGTEAFF
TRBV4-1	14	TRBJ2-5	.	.	TGCGCCAGCAGCCAAGAACGGACCCAAGAGACCCAGTACTTC	CASSQERTQETQYF
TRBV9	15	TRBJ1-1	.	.	TGTGCCAGCAGCGTAGCGTCCCTCACGGACACTGAAGCTTTCTTT	CASSVASLTDTEAFF
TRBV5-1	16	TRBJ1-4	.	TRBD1	TGCGCCAGCAGCACGGGACAGGGGGGTAAAAATGAAAAACTGTTTTTT	CASSTGQGGKNEKLFF
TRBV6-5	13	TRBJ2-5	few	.	TGTGCCAGCAGTGAACAGGACCAAGAGACCCAGTACTTC	CASSEQDQETQYF
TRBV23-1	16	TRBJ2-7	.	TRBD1	TGCGCCAGCAGTCAATCAAGCGGGACAGGGATCTACGAGCAGTACTTC	CASSQSSGTGIYEQYF
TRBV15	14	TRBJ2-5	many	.	TGTGCCACCAGCAGAGGACAGCTCTTAGAGACCCAGTACTTC	CATSRGQLLETQYF
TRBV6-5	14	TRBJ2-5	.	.	TGTGCCAGCAGTGGGACGGGATATGGGGAGACCCAGTACTTC	CASSGTGYGETQYF
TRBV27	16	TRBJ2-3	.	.	TGTGCCAGCAGTGTACAGAATCGGGGGCAAACAGATACGCAGTATTTT	CASSVQNRGQTDTQYF
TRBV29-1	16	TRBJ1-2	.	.	TGCAGCGTTGAGGGGCCCCGGACGGGTGGGAGCTATGGCTACACCTTC	CSVEGPRTGGSYGYTF
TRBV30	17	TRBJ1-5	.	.	TGTGCCTGGAGTGTACGACGGACAGACTATAGCAATCAGCCCCAGCATTTT	CAWSVRRTDYSNQPQHF
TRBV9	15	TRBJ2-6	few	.	TGTGCCAGCAGCGCCGGGGGGCATGGGGCCAACGTCCTGACTTTC	CASSAGGHGANVLTF
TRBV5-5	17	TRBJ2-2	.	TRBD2	TGTGCCAGCAGCTCAACCCTAGCGGGAGTGAACACCGGGGAGCTGTTTTTT	CASSSTLAGVNTGELFF
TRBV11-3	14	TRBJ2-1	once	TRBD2	TGTGCCAGCAGCTCCAACGGAGGACTAGCTGAGCAGTTCTTC	CASSSNGGLAEQFF
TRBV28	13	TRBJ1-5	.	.	TGTGCCAGCACCGAATACGGGACACCGAAGGAGCATTTT	CASTEYGTPKEHF
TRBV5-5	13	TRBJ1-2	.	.	TGTGCCAGCAGCTTGGCCAGCGGCTATGGCTACACCTTC	CASSLASGYGYTF
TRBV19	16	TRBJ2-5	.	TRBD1	TGTGCCAGTAGTCTGAACTTCCGGGACAGGGGCGGAGGCCAGTACTTC	CASSLNFRDRGGGQYF
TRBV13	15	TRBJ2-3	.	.	TGTGCCAGCAGCTTAAGGCTTGTGAGTGCAGATACGCAGTATTTT	CASSLRLVSADTQYF
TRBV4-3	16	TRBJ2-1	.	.	TGCGCCAGCAGCCACACAGCCGGGACGGATTACAATGAGCAGTTCTTC	CASSHTAGTDYNEQFF
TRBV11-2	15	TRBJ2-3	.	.	TGTGCCAGCAGCACCGCCTCACACGGGAGCCCTACGCAGTATTTT	CASSTASHGSPTQYF
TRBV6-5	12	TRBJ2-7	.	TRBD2	TGTGCCAGCTCTGGGAGCGGGGACGAGCAGTACTTC	CASSGSGDEQYF
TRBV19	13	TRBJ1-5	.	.	TGTGCCAGTAGTGGGCAGCGGAATCAGCCCCAGCATTTT	CASSGQRNQPQHF
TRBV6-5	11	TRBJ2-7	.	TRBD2	TGTGCCACCACAAGCGGGAGTTGGCAGTACTTC	CATTSGSWQYF
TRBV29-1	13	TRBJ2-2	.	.	TGCAGCGTTCCACTCACACGTACCGGGGAGCTGTTTTTT	CSVPLTRTGELFF
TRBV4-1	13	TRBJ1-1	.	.	TGCGCCAGCGGGATAGGTGTGAACACTGAAGCTTTCTTT	CASGIGVNTEAFF
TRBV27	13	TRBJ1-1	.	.	TGTGCCAGCAGTTTCATGGGGAACACTGAAGCTTTCTTT	CASSFMGNTEAFF